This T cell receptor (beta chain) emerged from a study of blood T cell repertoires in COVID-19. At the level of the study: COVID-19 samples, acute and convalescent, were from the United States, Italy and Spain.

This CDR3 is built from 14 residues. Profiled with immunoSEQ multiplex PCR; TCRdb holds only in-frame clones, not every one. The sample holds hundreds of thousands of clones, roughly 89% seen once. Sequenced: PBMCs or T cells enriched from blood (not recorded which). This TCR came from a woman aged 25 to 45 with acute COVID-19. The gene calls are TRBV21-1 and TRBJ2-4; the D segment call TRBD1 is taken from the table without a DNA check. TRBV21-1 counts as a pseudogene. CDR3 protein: CASSFRGTKNIQYF. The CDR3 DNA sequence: TGTGCCAGCAGCTTTAGGGGGACCAAAAACATTCAGTACTTC.